This T cell receptor beta chain was captured by sequencing in a study of blood T cell repertoires in COVID-19. The CDR3 is made up of 14 amino acids. Looked up from germline, CDR1 is MDHEN and CDR2 is SYDVKM. The germline V and J ends were trimmed by 6 bases and 7 bases, with 18 bases remaining between them. Generated by immunoSEQ multiplex PCR, the TCRdb table keeps only in-frame clones and is missing some. This table has some 87,000 clones, 60% to 85% appearing once. The origin of this receptor is a human donor in a cohort sampled during active COVID-19. This chain joins TRBV28 and TRBJ1-1, with a weak D call TRBD1 (6 bases). The sequencing sample was made of peripheral blood. The CDR3 sequence is CASSSIRQAIEAFF. Written as DNA, the CDR3 is TGTGCCAGCAGCTCAATCCGACAGGCTATTGAAGCTTTCTTT.